The 13 T cell receptor beta chains listed next were all sequenced from one sample in a study of Ad26.COV2.S vaccination and SARS-CoV-2 variants. Assay used: immunoSEQ multiplex PCR; TCRdb lists only in-frame clones, some missing. The sample lists roughly 450,000 clones; around nine tenths were seen once. Sample treatment: around 19 received Ad26.COV2.S at low or high dose, single or two shots; about 5 received placebo; per-sample allocation not given. Day 63 following the first vaccine or placebo injection was when the samples were taken. Sequencing used peripheral blood, obtained in a trial of Ad26.COV2.S vaccine versus placebo. The source of these receptors is a person between 18 and 60 years old who received the Ad26.COV2.S COVID-19 vaccine or a placebo.

The chain recombines TRBV7-2 with TRBJ2-5; 8 bases align to TRBD1. The germline gives CDR1 SGHTA, CDR2 FQGNSA. The CDR3 is made up of 15 amino acids. The V segment lost 4 bases and the J segment 2 bases; nucleotides outside the gene matches: 6. CDR3 region: CASSSAGQGQETQYF. The CDR3 nucleotides read TGTGCCAGCAGCTCCGCCGGACAGGGACAAGAGACCCAGTACTTC.

The chain carries TRBV6-6 and TRBJ2-7; 7 bases are shared with TRBD1. This CDR3 is 16 amino acids long. CDR1 and CDR2 (germline): MNHNY, SVGAGI (reference sequence). V gave up 6 bases and J gave up 4 bases; unmatched junction bases: 15. The CDR3 DNA reads TGTGCCAGCAGCACCGGGACAGCCTTTCGAGAGTACGAGCAGTACTTC. The encoded protein is CASSTGTAFREYEQYF.

V is TRBV5-1 and J is TRBJ1-2; 7 nucleotides agree with TRBD1. The V and J ends lost 3 bases and 6 bases, in that order; junction bases with no gene match: 5. Germline CDR1 SGHRS, CDR2 YFSETQ. There are 13 residues in the CDR3. The CDR3 DNA follows: TGCGCCAGCAGCTGGGAGGGGGCGGATGGCTACACCTTC. Protein: CASSWEGADGYTF.

This chain connects TRBV19 to TRBJ1-2; TRBD1 is a possible D gene (6 bases). The CDR3 has 15 amino acids. V was cut by 4 bases and J by 1 base, with 13 bases left in between. CDR1 and CDR2 (germline): LNHDA, SQIVND (reference sequence). CDR3 DNA sequence: TGTGCCAGTAGTACTGGACAGAAACTTAACTATGGCTACACCTTC. Residues: CASSTGQKLNYGYTF.

CDR3 in DNA: TGTGCCAGCAGCGTTAGCGGGAGCACCTACAATGAGCAGTTCTTC. This encodes CASSVSGSTYNEQFF. This rearrangement joins TRBV9 to TRBJ2-1, with 9 bases lining up with TRBD2. Germline CDR1 SGDLS, CDR2 YYNGEE. Trimming took 2 bases from V and 2 from J; bases not matched to a gene: 2. The length of the CDR3 is 15 residues. Complete variable domain (other parts from reference TRBV9 and TRBJ2-1): DSGVTQTPKHLITATGQRVTLRCSPRSGDLSVYWYQQSLDQGLQFLIQYYNGEERAKGNILERFSAQQFPDLHSELNLSSLELGDSALYFCASSVSGSTYNEQFFGPGTRLTVL.

The rearrangement uses TRBV25-1 and TRBJ2-1; D may be TRBD2 (5 bases). The CDR3 spans 13 residues. CDR1 is MGHDK and CDR2 is SYGVNS in the germline V gene. V gave up 7 bases and J gave up 5 bases, with 12 bases separating them. The CDR3 is CASTPLEDNEQFF. The CDR3, as DNA: TGTGCCAGCACCCCATTGGAGGACAATGAGCAGTTCTTC. The variable domain in full, with the rest retrieved from reference TRBV25-1 and TRBJ2-1, is EADIYQTPRYLVIGTGKKITLECSQTMGHDKMYWYQQDPGMELHLIHYSYGVNSTEKGDLSSESTVSRIRTEHFPLTLESARPSHTSQYLCASTPLEDNEQFFGPGTRLTVL.

This clone was observed once. The chain is built from TRBV28 and TRBJ2-3; maybe TRBD1 (6 bases). Germline CDR1 MDHEN, CDR2 SYDVKM. CDR3 length: 15 residues. With 7 bases removed from V and 7 bases from J, the gap between germline ends came to 21 bases. The CDR3 bases are TGTGCCAGCACCGTCGGGGACAACATCAAAAATACGCAGTATTTT. This gives the protein CASTVGDNIKNTQYF.

This clone was observed a single time. The J gene is TRBJ1-2, the V gene TRBV7-6; D unclear. CDR1 and CDR2 from the germline V gene are SGHVS and FNYEAQ. The V and J ends lost 4 bases and 4 bases respectively, with 16 bases between them. This CDR3 comprises 15 residues. DNA for the CDR3: TGTGCCAGCAGCTCGGGAGACCCGCCGTTCTATGGCTACACCTTC. Protein product: CASSSGDPPFYGYTF. Full variable domain (outside the CDR3, taken from reference TRBV7-6 and TRBJ1-2): GAGVSQSPRYKVTKRGQDVALRCDPISGHVSLYWYRQALGQGPEFLTYFNYEAQQDKSGLPNDRFSAERPEGSISTLTIQRTEQRDSAMYRCASSSGDPPFYGYTFGSGTRLTVV.

The chain links TRBV29-1 to TRBJ2-5; D might be TRBD1 or TRBD2, each matching 5 bases. V was shortened by 7 bases and J by 3 bases, with 12 bases between the two germline ends. The CDR3 runs 12 residues. Germline values: CDR1 SQVTM, CDR2 ANQGSEA. This CDR3 reads CSGDPREETQYF. As DNA, the CDR3 is TGCAGCGGGGACCCTAGGGAAGAGACCCAGTACTTC.

This chain uses TRBV19 with TRBJ1-6; the D gene is possibly TRBD1 (6 bases). Between the trimmed V and J ends, which lost 8 bases and 10 bases, there was a span of 15 bases. Germline-derived CDR1 and CDR2 are LNHDA and SQIVND (reference sequence). There are 13 residues in the CDR3. CDR3: CASQPPDRSPLHF. The CDR3 nucleotides read TGTGCCAGTCAGCCCCCAGACAGGTCACCCCTCCACTTT.

The gene calls are TRBV29-1 and TRBJ1-1, with D uncertain. The length of the CDR3 is 13 residues. CDR1 and CDR2 (germline): SQVTM, ANQGSEA. Between the trimmed V and J ends, which lost 7 bases and 0 bases, there was a span of 12 bases. This CDR3 is CSGEEGMNTEAFF. CDR3 nucleotide sequence: TGCAGCGGCGAAGAAGGTATGAACACTGAAGCTTTCTTT.

This clone was picked up one time. The gene calls are TRBV24-1 and TRBJ2-7; TRBD1 or TRBD2 may be the D gene (5 bases each). Trimming cost V 1 base and J 6 bases, with 27 bases left between them. The germline V gene encodes CDR1 KGHDR and CDR2 SFDVKD. This CDR3 spans 19 amino acids. Here the CDR3 DNA reads TGTGCCACCAGTGATTTCGCAGGGCCAGGCCGGACTTGGGATATCGAGCAGTACTTC. This codes for CATSDFAGPGRTWDIEQYF.

The chain combines TRBV19 with TRBJ2-2; 9 positions match TRBD1. With 6 bases clipped from V and 8 bases from J, the junction kept 10 bases outside the gene matches. The germline V gene has CDR1 LNHDA and CDR2 SQIVND (reference sequence). The CDR3 has 15 amino acids. The CDR3 reads CASSQEGTGIGELFF. The DNA for the CDR3 is TGTGCCAGTAGCCAGGAGGGGACAGGGATAGGGGAGCTGTTTTTT.